This T cell receptor beta chain stems from a study of blood T cell repertoires in COVID-19 (dated by TCRdb to about 2020). With respect to the entire study: Samples covering the acute and convalescent phases of COVID-19 were provided by collaborators in the United States, Italy and Spain. Subjects who had been exposed to COVID-19, were actively infected with it, or had recovered from it provided the deeply sampled blood TCRbeta repertoires that made up the dataset. Where available, HLA class I and class II types were obtained from metadata supplied by the sample provider rather than from assay-based typing. The repertoires were made available in a free public database intended to serve as a resource for research on the immune response to SARS-CoV-2. Sample metadata almost always included a de-identified subject ID, COVID-19 status, age in years and sex. Samples came from the ongoing ImmuneRACE study (first 160 participants) plus 1,254 subjects from 6 global collaborators. The material from the prospective study consisted of cDNA or gDNA derived from T cells, B-cell-depleted T cells, or PBMCs.

Overall study outcomes, separate from this receptor: The amount of clinical and demographic metadata varied by source and participant and was provided uncurated.

The immunoSEQ Assay, a bias-controlled multiplex PCR, was used to amplify TCRbeta CDR3 regions from genomic DNA. The paper's processing steps were these. The number of nucleated cells in each sample was estimated from the amplification of reference gene primers within the assay. To quantify the absolute abundance of each unique TCRbeta CDR3 rearrangement, sequence reads were collapsed and filtered. For each sample, productive Simpson clonality was calculated as the square root of Simpson's diversity index over productive rearrangements. In TCRdb, the immuneACCESS table is reduced to in-frame sequences with V and J assigned. These tables do not hold every clone; where another copy was compared, an unresolved V gene accounts for under half, and the others remain unexplained. The V and J calls and clone size were taken over from that table, and D and trimming were inferred from the DNA. Across this sample there are just over 650,000 clones, with about nine tenths seen only once. The top ten clonotypes cover under 0.3% of the sample.

Whole blood was collected in K2EDTA tubes by collaborating institutions according to the institutions' own protocols. For TCRbeta analysis, collaborator samples were shipped as frozen whole blood, as isolated PBMCs, or as DNA extracted from either sample type. Turning to this clone: The antigen it binds to is not known. Base qualities are not at hand, and no much larger clone is one base apart.

According to the germline V gene (reference sequence), CDR1 reads GTSNPN and CDR2 reads SVGIG. From the cysteine through the phenylalanine, the CDR3 covers 13 amino acids. CDR3 DNA is the only sequence kept; it has 39 bases, read in frame from the first base. Between the V and J ends, shortened by 3 bases and 1 base respectively, the junction contains 9 bases. The rearranged segments are TRBV30 and TRBJ1-1; the D gene is perhaps TRBD1, on 5 matching bases. The specimen was peripheral blood. The TCR was taken from a woman under 30 with acute or convalescent COVID-19. The CDR3 corresponds to CAWRSGANTEAFF. The DNA sequence follows: TGTGCCTGGAGGAGCGGGGCGAACACTGAAGCTTTCTTT.